A selection of T cell receptor beta chains follows, all from one sample in a study of Graves' ophthalmopathy and Graves' hyperthyroidism. TCRdb processed the multiplex PCR reads anew with MiXCR; each CDR3 protein has one entry. There are fewer than 600,000 distinct CDR3 sequences in the sample; 13% to 15% occur only once, and more than 8.5% lies in the top ten. Sequenced: blood. The receptors here all came from a woman in her 30s with Graves' ophthalmopathy. CDR3s include the opening cysteine and the closing phenylalanine or tryptophan. A D gene is named only where the DNA matches it firmly. Only some rows state a clone size, as once, few, many or a class for expanded clones.

j_call: TRBJ2-7; clone_size: many; d_call: TRBD2; v_call: TRBV20-1; cdr3_aa: CSASIAGGSYEQYF; cdr3_nt: TGCAGTGCTAGTATAGCGGGAGGGTCCTACGAGCAGTACTTC
j_call: TRBJ2-5; clone_size: many; d_call: NA; v_call: TRBV2; cdr3_aa: CASSEPSRDVPNSETQYF; cdr3_nt: TGTGCCAGCAGTGAACCTTCCAGGGATGTCCCTAACAGCGAGACCCAGTACTTC
j_call: TRBJ2-5; clone_size: many; d_call: TRBD1; v_call: TRBV20-1; cdr3_aa: CSARDWQGVGETQYF; cdr3_nt: TGCAGTGCTAGAGACTGGCAGGGGGTAGGGGAGACCCAGTACTTC
j_call: TRBJ2-4; clone_size: many; d_call: NA; v_call: TRBV12-5; cdr3_aa: CASGPSGTAKNIQYF; cdr3_nt: TGTGCTAGTGGCCCCTCAGGTACAGCCAAAAACATTCAGTACTTC
j_call: TRBJ2-7; clone_size: many; d_call: TRBD1; v_call: TRBV28; cdr3_aa: CASSLRRGQGTHEQYF; cdr3_nt: TGTGCCAGCAGTTTAAGGAGGGGACAGGGTACCCACGAGCAGTACTTC
j_call: TRBJ2-2; clone_size: many; d_call: TRBD1; v_call: TRBV12-3/TRBV12-4; cdr3_aa: CASSQTGGGGELFF; cdr3_nt: TGTGCCAGCAGCCAGACAGGGGGAGGCGGGGAGCTGTTTTTT
j_call: TRBJ2-7; clone_size: many; d_call: NA; v_call: TRBV6-5; cdr3_aa: CASSYSIPPHEQYF; cdr3_nt: TGTGCCAGCAGTTACTCGATTCCACCCCACGAGCAGTACTTC
j_call: TRBJ1-5; clone_size: many; d_call: NA; v_call: TRBV10-2; cdr3_aa: CASSARGGQPQHF; cdr3_nt: TGCGCCAGCAGTGCTAGGGGTGGCCAGCCCCAGCATTTT
j_call: TRBJ1-1; clone_size: many; d_call: NA; v_call: TRBV19; cdr3_aa: CASSIGTLSTEAFF; cdr3_nt: TGTGCCAGTAGTATAGGGACGCTCTCTACTGAAGCTTTCTTT
j_call: TRBJ2-7; clone_size: NA; d_call: NA; v_call: TRBV12-3/TRBV12-4; cdr3_aa: CASRDGIQASPEQYF; cdr3_nt: TGTGCCAGCAGGGATGGGATACAGGCAAGTCCCGAGCAGTACTTC
j_call: TRBJ2-4; clone_size: many; d_call: NA; v_call: TRBV12-3/TRBV12-4; cdr3_aa: CASSLRLGGPDLAKNIQYF; cdr3_nt: TGTGCCAGCAGTTTACGGTTGGGCGGGCCTGACCTAGCCAAAAACATTCAGTACTTC
j_call: TRBJ2-7; clone_size: NA; d_call: TRBD1; v_call: TRBV27; cdr3_aa: CASSLLQGLHEQYF; cdr3_nt: TGTGCCAGCAGTTTATTACAGGGGCTTCACGAGCAGTACTTC
j_call: TRBJ2-2; clone_size: many; d_call: NA; v_call: TRBV20-1; cdr3_aa: CSARLTGEPFF; cdr3_nt: TGCAGTGCTAGGCTCACCGGGGAGCCGTTTTTT
j_call: TRBJ2-5; clone_size: many; d_call: TRBD2; v_call: TRBV6-1; cdr3_aa: CASSPTGGRAEETQYF; cdr3_nt: TGTGCCAGCAGCCCAACCGGCGGGAGGGCTGAAGAGACCCAGTACTTC
j_call: TRBJ1-1; clone_size: many; d_call: NA; v_call: TRBV3-1; cdr3_aa: CASSQFSWNTEAFF; cdr3_nt: TGTGCCAGCAGCCAATTTAGTTGGAACACTGAAGCTTTCTTT
j_call: TRBJ1-2; clone_size: NA; d_call: NA; v_call: TRBV27; cdr3_aa: CASTGGLGYGYTF; cdr3_nt: TGTGCCAGCACCGGGGGGCTCGGCTATGGCTACACCTTC
j_call: TRBJ2-7; clone_size: many; d_call: TRBD2; v_call: TRBV6-5; cdr3_aa: CASSYSRTSGRPYEQYF; cdr3_nt: TGTGCCAGCAGTTACTCCAGGACTAGCGGACGACCCTACGAGCAGTACTTC
j_call: TRBJ1-3; clone_size: few; d_call: NA; v_call: TRBV13; cdr3_aa: CASSSDTYSGNTIYF; cdr3_nt: TGTGCCAGCAGCTCAGACACCTACTCTGGAAACACCATATATTTT
j_call: TRBJ1-2; clone_size: many; d_call: NA; v_call: TRBV2; cdr3_aa: CARRDRGMEYGYTF; cdr3_nt: TGTGCCAGGAGAGACCGGGGAATGGAATATGGCTACACCTTC
j_call: TRBJ1-5; clone_size: many; d_call: NA; v_call: TRBV6-2/TRBV6-3; cdr3_aa: CASSYGPRGQPQHF; cdr3_nt: TGTGCCAGCAGTTACGGCCCCAGAGGTCAGCCCCAGCATTTT
j_call: TRBJ1-1; clone_size: many; d_call: NA; v_call: TRBV15; cdr3_aa: CATSRFPGTEAFF; cdr3_nt: TGTGCCACCAGCAGGTTTCCGGGGACTGAAGCTTTCTTT
j_call: TRBJ2-7; clone_size: many; d_call: TRBD1; v_call: TRBV6-1; cdr3_aa: CASRPGQGFGEQYF; cdr3_nt: TGTGCCAGCAGACCGGGACAGGGTTTTGGCGAGCAGTACTTC
j_call: TRBJ1-1; clone_size: NA; d_call: NA; v_call: TRBV18; cdr3_aa: CASSPRATNTEAFF; cdr3_nt: TGTGCCAGCTCACCACGGGCGACGAACACTGAAGCTTTCTTT
j_call: TRBJ1-1; clone_size: many; d_call: NA; v_call: TRBV13; cdr3_aa: CASSAPTGIEAFF; cdr3_nt: TGTGCCAGCAGCGCCCCTACCGGGATTGAAGCTTTCTTT
j_call: TRBJ1-6; clone_size: many; d_call: NA; v_call: TRBV11-2; cdr3_aa: CASREPGHTSPLHF; cdr3_nt: TGTGCCAGCAGGGAGCCGGGACATACTTCACCCCTCCACTTT
j_call: TRBJ2-7; clone_size: many; d_call: TRBD2; v_call: TRBV3-1; cdr3_aa: CASSQELAGGQYF; cdr3_nt: TGTGCCAGCAGCCAAGAACTAGCGGGAGGGCAGTACTTC
j_call: TRBJ1-5; clone_size: many; d_call: NA; v_call: TRBV6-2/TRBV6-3; cdr3_aa: CASSYHFLGGQISNQPQHF; cdr3_nt: TGTGCCAGCAGTTACCACTTCCTCGGGGGACAAATTAGCAATCAGCCCCAGCATTTT
j_call: TRBJ2-5; clone_size: many; d_call: TRBD2; v_call: TRBV12-3/TRBV12-4; cdr3_aa: CASTSQRGGGETQYF; cdr3_nt: TGTGCCAGCACCTCCCAGCGGGGGGGCGGAGAGACCCAGTACTTC
j_call: TRBJ2-5; clone_size: many; d_call: NA; v_call: TRBV12-3/TRBV12-4; cdr3_aa: CASSLVGETQYF; cdr3_nt: TGTGCCAGCAGTTTAGTGGGGGAGACCCAGTACTTC
j_call: TRBJ2-5; clone_size: many; d_call: NA; v_call: TRBV11-2; cdr3_aa: CASSLGVGKTQYF; cdr3_nt: TGTGCCAGCAGCCTAGGAGTGGGGAAGACCCAGTACTTC
j_call: TRBJ1-2; clone_size: many; d_call: TRBD1; v_call: TRBV27; cdr3_aa: CASSSRQGSNYGYTF; cdr3_nt: TGTGCCAGCAGTTCAAGACAGGGATCCAACTATGGCTACACCTTC
j_call: TRBJ2-7; clone_size: many; d_call: TRBD2; v_call: TRBV20-1; cdr3_aa: CSARASGLAGGVYEQYF; cdr3_nt: TGCAGTGCTAGGGCCTCGGGACTAGCGGGGGGGGTCTACGAGCAGTACTTC
j_call: TRBJ1-2; clone_size: NA; d_call: TRBD1; v_call: TRBV30; cdr3_aa: CAWSWETGTYGYTF; cdr3_nt: TGTGCCTGGAGTTGGGAGACAGGGACCTATGGCTACACCTTC
j_call: TRBJ1-2; clone_size: few; d_call: TRBD1; v_call: TRBV29-1; cdr3_aa: CSVVQGAGYGYTF; cdr3_nt: TGCAGCGTTGTACAGGGGGCCGGCTATGGCTACACCTTC
j_call: TRBJ2-6; clone_size: many; d_call: NA; v_call: TRBV6-2/TRBV6-3; cdr3_aa: CASSYQVTKSSGANVLTF; cdr3_nt: TGTGCCAGCAGTTACCAGGTGACAAAGTCATCTGGGGCCAACGTCCTGACTTTC
j_call: TRBJ2-5; clone_size: NA; d_call: TRBD1; v_call: TRBV12-3/TRBV12-4; cdr3_aa: CASSPDRGDETLYF; cdr3_nt: TGTGCCAGCAGTCCGGACAGGGGGGACGAGACCCTGTACTTC
j_call: TRBJ1-1; clone_size: many; d_call: NA; v_call: TRBV5-1; cdr3_aa: CASSPARGANTEAFF; cdr3_nt: TGCGCCAGCAGCCCCGCTCGAGGGGCGAACACTGAAGCTTTCTTT
j_call: TRBJ1-2; clone_size: NA; d_call: NA; v_call: TRBV12-3/TRBV12-4; cdr3_aa: CASSRNRGLYGYTF; cdr3_nt: TGTGCCAGCAGCCGCAATAGGGGACTTTATGGCTACACCTTC
j_call: TRBJ2-7; clone_size: NA; d_call: TRBD1; v_call: TRBV4-3; cdr3_aa: CASSQDVQGLGEQYF; cdr3_nt: TGCGCCAGCAGCCAAGATGTACAGGGGCTCGGCGAGCAGTACTTC
j_call: TRBJ2-2; clone_size: NA; d_call: TRBD2; v_call: TRBV20-1; cdr3_aa: CSASGGDNTGELFF; cdr3_nt: TGCAGTGCTAGCGGGGGGGACAACACCGGGGAGCTGTTTTTT
j_call: TRBJ2-5; clone_size: many; d_call: NA; v_call: TRBV12-3/TRBV12-4; cdr3_aa: CASTRRGAPQETQYF; cdr3_nt: TGTGCCAGCACCCGACGGGGGGCCCCGCAAGAGACCCAGTACTTC
j_call: TRBJ2-7; clone_size: NA; d_call: NA; v_call: TRBV12-3/TRBV12-4; cdr3_aa: CASTNPTSPYEQYF; cdr3_nt: TGTGCCAGCACCAACCCGACCAGTCCCTACGAGCAGTACTTC
j_call: TRBJ2-5; clone_size: many; d_call: NA; v_call: TRBV27; cdr3_aa: CASSSRTGRGTQYF; cdr3_nt: TGTGCCAGCAGTTCCCGGACAGGGAGGGGGACCCAGTACTTC
j_call: TRBJ1-5; clone_size: many; d_call: NA; v_call: TRBV30; cdr3_aa: CAWSNRHSNQPQHF; cdr3_nt: TGTGCCTGGAGTAACAGACATAGCAATCAGCCCCAGCATTTT
j_call: TRBJ1-1; clone_size: many; d_call: NA; v_call: TRBV28; cdr3_aa: CASSFSITATEAFF; cdr3_nt: TGTGCCAGCAGTTTCTCAATAACCGCCACTGAAGCTTTCTTT
j_call: TRBJ1-5; clone_size: many; d_call: TRBD1; v_call: TRBV11-2; cdr3_aa: CASSLTGANNQPQHF; cdr3_nt: TGTGCCAGCAGCTTGACAGGGGCAAACAATCAGCCCCAGCATTTT
j_call: TRBJ1-6; clone_size: many; d_call: NA; v_call: TRBV12-3/TRBV12-4; cdr3_aa: CASRPAVAGSPLHF; cdr3_nt: TGTGCCAGCAGGCCAGCGGTCGCAGGTTCACCCCTCCACTTT
j_call: TRBJ2-7; clone_size: many; d_call: NA; v_call: TRBV12-3/TRBV12-4; cdr3_aa: CASSPQSLEQYF; cdr3_nt: TGTGCCAGCAGTCCCCAGAGCCTCGAGCAGTACTTC
j_call: TRBJ2-7; clone_size: many; d_call: TRBD1; v_call: TRBV28; cdr3_aa: CASSFPGGGYEQYF; cdr3_nt: TGTGCCAGCAGTTTCCCAGGGGGCGGGTACGAGCAGTACTTC
j_call: TRBJ1-1; clone_size: NA; d_call: NA; v_call: TRBV20-1; cdr3_aa: CSAESPTGLTEAFF; cdr3_nt: TGCAGTGCTGAGTCCCCAACAGGGCTAACTGAAGCTTTCTTT